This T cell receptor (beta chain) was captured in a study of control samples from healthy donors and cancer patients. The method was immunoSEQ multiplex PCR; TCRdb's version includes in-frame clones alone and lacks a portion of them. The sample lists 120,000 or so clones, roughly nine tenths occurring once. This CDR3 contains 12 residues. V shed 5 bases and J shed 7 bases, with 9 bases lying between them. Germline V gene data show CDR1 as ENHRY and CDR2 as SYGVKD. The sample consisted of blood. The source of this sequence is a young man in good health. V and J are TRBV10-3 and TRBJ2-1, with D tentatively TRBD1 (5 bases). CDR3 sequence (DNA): TGTGCCATCAGTCCCCAGGGTAATGAGCAGTTCTTC. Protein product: CAISPQGNEQFF.